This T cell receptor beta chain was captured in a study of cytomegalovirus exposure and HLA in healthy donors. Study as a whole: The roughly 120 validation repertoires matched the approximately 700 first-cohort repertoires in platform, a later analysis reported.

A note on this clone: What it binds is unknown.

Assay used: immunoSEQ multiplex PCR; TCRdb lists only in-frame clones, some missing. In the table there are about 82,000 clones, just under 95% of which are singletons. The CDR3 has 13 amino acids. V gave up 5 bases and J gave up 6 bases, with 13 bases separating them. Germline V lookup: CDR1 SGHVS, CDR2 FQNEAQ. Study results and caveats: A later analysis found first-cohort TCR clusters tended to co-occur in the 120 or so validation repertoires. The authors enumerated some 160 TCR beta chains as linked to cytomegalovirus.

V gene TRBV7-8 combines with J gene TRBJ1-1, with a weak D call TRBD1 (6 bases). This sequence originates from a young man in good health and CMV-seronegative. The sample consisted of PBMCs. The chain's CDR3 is CASSKDSRAEAFF. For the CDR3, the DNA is TGTGCCAGCAGCAAGGACAGTAGAGCTGAAGCTTTCTTT.